Sequencing of this TCR beta chain was carried out in a study of blood T cell repertoires in COVID-19. Germline CDR1 reads SGHTA; CDR2 reads FQGNSA. This CDR3 contains 15 residues. The ends lost 4 bases at V and 6 bases at J; junction bases unmatched: 5. The method was immunoSEQ multiplex PCR; TCRdb's version includes in-frame clones alone and lacks a portion of them. The sample shows about 64,000 clones, around 90% of them seen only once. The specimen was peripheral blood. The chain carries TRBV7-2 and TRBJ1-6; 8 bases are a match to TRBD1. This TCR was recovered from an elderly woman with active COVID-19. The CDR3 coding sequence is TGTGCCAGCAGCTCCACAGGGGGGGTTAATTCACCCCTCCACTTT. Translated: CASSSTGGVNSPLHF.